Detailed here is one T cell receptor (beta chain). Trimming pared 2 bases from V and 7 bases from J, leaving 19 bases between. Germline V lookup: CDR1 SGDLS, CDR2 YYNGEE. The CDR3 runs to 16 residues. Using immunoSEQ multiplex PCR, the repertoire was profiled, and TCRdb retains in-frame clones only, with some absent. The data hold over 200,000 clones, with roughly three quarters observed a single time. The sample originates from a study of cytotoxic CD8 clonotypes in ibrutinib-treated CLL. Overall study: The group held 11 relapsed/refractory and around 14 treatment-naive patients, with some 17 IGHV unmutated.

The receptor was derived from a human donor with chronic lymphocytic leukemia. Here the sequenced sample was PBMCs, taken after 12 months of ibrutinib treatment. This sequence joins TRBV9 and TRBJ1-3; D gene unclear. The chain's CDR3 is CASSVRGGPAWNTIYF. The CDR3 DNA sequence: TGTGCCAGCAGCGTCCGGGGAGGTCCGGCATGGAACACCATATATTTT.